This TCR beta chain emerged from a study of blood T cell repertoires in COVID-19. The V gene's germline CDR1 is LNHDA and CDR2 SQIVND (reference sequence). The CDR3 extends over 14 amino acids. Trimming stripped 7 bases from V and 5 bases from J, with 14 bases between. Produced via immunoSEQ multiplex PCR; TCRdb's table is partial and in-frame only. The data hold roughly 180,000 clones, with roughly 83% observed a single time. Researchers sorted participants into cohorts using their self-reported clinical history. The rearrangement joins TRBV19 to TRBJ2-2, with D possibly being TRBD2 (5 bases). This sequence was found in an older woman who had recovered from COVID-19. Specimen: PBMCs or T cells enriched from blood (not recorded which). CDR3 DNA sequence: TGTGCCAGTATTGAGGGCCCTCGGACCGGGGAGCTGTTTTTT. This encodes CASIEGPRTGELFF.